This passage covers 24 T cell receptor beta chains from one sample sequenced in a study of T-cell memory formation after mild COVID-19. TCRdb redid the calling of the 5' RACE reads with MiXCR, one entry per CDR3 protein. There are a few hundred thousand distinct CDR3 sequences in the sample; about 16% occur only once, and roughly 21% lies in the top ten. Specimen: PBMCs or a T cell subset sorted from them (not recorded which). The receptors here all came from a man aged 18-30 years who had mild COVID-19 (a few samples of this study predate the infection). Cell type and time point are not known.

The chain couples TRBV7-8 to TRBJ2-7, with a possible D match to TRBD1 (6 bases). The CDR3 extends over 15 amino acids. The V end was cut by 5 bases, the J end by 3 bases, with 17 bases between. Germline lookup yields CDR1 SGHVS and CDR2 FQNEAQ. The CDR3 spells CASSDHRVRDYEQYF. CDR3 nucleotides: TGTGCCAGCAGCGACCACAGGGTAAGAGACTACGAGCAGTACTTC.

The genes are TRBV5-1 and TRBJ2-5; 8 nucleotides match TRBD2. Trimming took 5 bases from V and 2 from J; bases not matched to a gene: 2. This CDR3 is 13 amino acids long. Germline CDR1 is SGHRS and CDR2 is YFSETQ. The CDR3, as DNA: TGCGCCAGCAGAATAGCGGGGCAAGAGACCCAGTACTTC. The encoded protein is CASRIAGQETQYF.

This rearrangement joins TRBV5-6 to TRBJ2-5, with TRBD2 identical over 7 bases. With V trimmed by 4 bases and J by 5 bases, 5 bases remained unmatched. Germline loops: CDR1 SGHDT, CDR2 YYEEEE. This CDR3 spans 13 amino acids. The CDR3 is CASSPTSVETQYF. The CDR3 nucleotides read TGTGCCAGCAGCCCAACTAGCGTCGAGACCCAGTACTTC.

This clonotype was seen a few times. The chain joins TRBV7-2 to TRBJ1-4, with D hard to call. Trimming stripped 7 bases from V and 8 bases from J, with 11 bases between. Germline CDR1 reads SGHTA; CDR2 reads FQGNSA. The CDR3 covers 12 residues. The DNA for the CDR3 is TGTGCCAGCACTTCGGAGCACGAAAAACTGTTTTTT. Residues: CASTSEHEKLFF.

The chain uses TRBV10-3 and TRBJ1-2; tentatively, D is TRBD1 (6 bases). The CDR3 runs to 15 residues. V gave up 2 bases and J gave up 3 bases, with 13 bases separating them. Germline CDR1 reads ENHRY; CDR2 reads SYGVKD. In DNA, the CDR3 is TGTGCCATCAGTGAGCAAACCGGGACACACTATGGCTACACCTTC. Its protein product is CAISEQTGTHYGYTF.

This clonotype was found a few times. The chain uses TRBV6-2 or TRBV6-3 and TRBJ2-7; D gene ambiguous. Trimming pared 4 bases from V and 7 bases from J, leaving 14 bases between. This CDR3 has 13 amino acids. Looked up from germline, CDR1 is MNHEY and CDR2 is SVGEGT. CDR3: CASSWLRSREQYF. The CDR3 DNA reads TGTGCCAGCAGTTGGTTGCGCTCAAGGGAGCAGTACTTC.

The sample holds a few counts of this clonotype. The rearrangement links TRBV7-9 to TRBJ1-1; no clear D gene. The germline V and J ends were trimmed by 4 bases and 0 bases, with 12 bases remaining between them. Per the germline V gene, CDR1 is SEHNR and CDR2 is FQNEAQ (reference sequence). The CDR3 length is 15 residues. The CDR3 spells CASSSPSSMNTEAFF. CDR3 sequence (DNA): TGTGCCAGCAGCTCCCCAAGCTCTATGAACACTGAAGCTTTCTTT.

A few counts support this clonotype. The chain is built from TRBV7-6 and TRBJ1-3; 8 nucleotides line up with TRBD1. The CDR3 totals 15 residues. Germline-derived CDR1 and CDR2 are SGHVS and FNYEAQ. V dropped 1 base and J dropped 3; count of bases not matched to a gene: 2. CDR3 amino acids: CASSLGGTGGNTIYF. CDR3 in DNA: TGTGCCAGCAGCTTAGGGGGGACAGGTGGAAACACCATATATTTT. The full variable domain, completed using reference TRBV7-6 and TRBJ1-3, is GAGVSQSPRYKVTKRGQDVALRCDPISGHVSLYWYRQALGQGPEFLTYFNYEAQQDKSGLPNDRFSAERPEGSISTLTIQRTEQRDSAMYRCASSLGGTGGNTIYFGEGSWLTVV.

This clonotype was seen a few times. The chain joins TRBV4-1 to TRBJ2-4; D may be TRBD2 (6 bases). Deletions cut 1 base from V and 5 bases from J, with 12 bases between. Germline V CDR1 and CDR2: MGHRA, YSYEKL. The CDR3 loop spans 15 amino acids. The CDR3 region has the DNA TGCGCCAGCAGCCAAGTATACGGGACTCAAAACATTCAGTACTTC. It codes for CASSQVYGTQNIQYF.

The chain employs TRBV7-9 and TRBJ1-5; tentatively, D is TRBD1 (5 bases). Germline CDR1 and CDR2: SEHNR and FQNEAQ (reference sequence). The V gene lost 5 bases and the J gene lost 6 bases, with 11 bases spanning the gap. This CDR3 is 13 amino acids long. CDR3 loop: CASSPGVLQPQHF. In nucleotides, the CDR3 is TGTGCCAGCAGCCCGGGGGTTCTTCAGCCCCAGCATTTT.

Only a few counts were recorded for this clonotype. The chain has TRBV3-1 and TRBJ1-3; weak D call: TRBD1 (6 bases). Germline V lookup: CDR1 LGHDT, CDR2 YNNKEL (reference sequence). The CDR3 is 13 amino acids. Trimming removed 8 bases from V and 1 base from J, with 9 bases in between. CDR3: CASGGASGNTIYF. DNA for the CDR3: TGTGCCAGCGGGGGGGCATCTGGAAACACCATATATTTT. The whole variable domain, remainder taken from reference TRBV3-1 and TRBJ1-3, is DTAVSQTPKYLVTQMGNDKSIKCEQNLGHDTMYWYKQDSKKFLKIMFSYNNKELIINETVPNRFSPKSPDKAHLNLHINSLELGDSAVYFCASGGASGNTIYFGEGSWLTVV.

This clonotype was observed a handful of times. The chain joins TRBV2 to TRBJ2-5; D is unclear. The CDR3 has 12 amino acids. Trimming stripped 6 bases from V and 4 bases from J, with 9 bases between. Germline V gives CDR1 SNHLY, CDR2 FYNNEI. The CDR3 loop is CASSFDAETQYF. Here the CDR3 DNA reads TGTGCCAGCAGCTTCGACGCAGAGACCCAGTACTTC.

V usage is TRBV12-3 or TRBV12-4 and J usage is TRBJ1-1; 9 bases match TRBD1. Trimming took 6 bases from V and 2 from J; bases not matched to a gene: 4. The CDR3 consists of 14 residues. CDR3 sequence reads: CASRGTGLNTEAFF. DNA for the CDR3: TGTGCCAGCAGGGGGACAGGGTTAAACACTGAAGCTTTCTTT.

This chain links TRBV6-5 with TRBJ1-1, with TRBD1 as a possible D gene (5 bases). The CDR3 contains 15 residues. V was clipped by 5 bases and J by 0 bases, with 13 bases between them. CDR1 and CDR2 from the germline V gene are MNHEY and SVGAGI. CDR3 loop: CASSRGEGMNTEAFF. Here the CDR3 DNA reads TGTGCCAGCAGTAGAGGGGAGGGGATGAACACTGAAGCTTTCTTT.

This clonotype was observed a few times. CDR3 in DNA: TGTGCCAGCAGTTTTGGACACGGTCACTCTAGCACAGATACGCAGTATTTT. This encodes CASSFGHGHSSTDTQYF. The chain employs TRBV6-2 or TRBV6-3 and TRBJ2-3; a possible D gene is TRBD1 (5 bases). The CDR3 is 17 residues long. Per germline, CDR1 MNHEY and CDR2 SVGEGT. V was cut by 4 bases and J by 0 bases, with 17 bases left in between.

This clonotype was seen at least ten times. The J gene is TRBJ2-6, the V gene TRBV5-1, with D possibly matching TRBD2 (5 bases). Germline V CDR1 and CDR2: SGHRS, YFSETQ. Trimming stripped 1 base from V and 0 bases from J, with 8 bases between. The CDR3 runs to 16 residues. Here the CDR3 DNA reads TGCGCCAGCAGCTTGTCGGGGAGCTCTGGGGCCAACGTCCTGACTTTC. Translation: CASSLSGSSGANVLTF.

The rearrangement joins TRBV20-1 to TRBJ1-6; D not certain. Germline V lookup: CDR1 DFQATT, CDR2 SNEGSKA (reference sequence). Trimming took 6 bases from V and 3 from J, leaving 12 bases between them. The CDR3 spans 14 residues. This CDR3 reads CSAGEDLYNSPLHF. The CDR3 nucleotides are TGCAGTGCCGGGGAGGACCTCTATAATTCACCCCTCCACTTT.

There are a few counts of this clonotype. V gene TRBV12-3 or TRBV12-4 combines with J gene TRBJ1-1; the D gene is possibly TRBD1 (6 bases). CDR3 length equals 12 residues. Between the trimmed V and J ends, which lost 3 bases and 7 bases, there was a span of 9 bases. This chain's CDR3 is CASSFVTGEAFF. In nucleotides, the CDR3 is TGTGCCAGCAGTTTTGTGACAGGTGAAGCTTTCTTT.

The CDR3: CASSLAQVGEAFF. CDR3 DNA: TGTGCCAGCAGCTTAGCGCAGGTCGGTGAAGCTTTCTTT. The chain has TRBV7-9 and TRBJ1-1, with D unresolved. Trimming took 0 bases from V and 7 from J, leaving 9 bases between them. CDR3 size: 13 residues. Per the germline V gene, CDR1 is SEHNR and CDR2 is FQNEAQ (reference sequence).

This clonotype was counted between two and nine times. The chain recombines TRBV2 with TRBJ2-5; D is undetermined. The germline gives CDR1 SNHLY, CDR2 FYNNEI. Trimming removed 4 bases from V and 5 bases from J, with 14 bases in between. The CDR3 runs 14 residues. As DNA, the CDR3 is TGTGCCAGCAGTGCGACATCCTACGACGAGACCCAGTACTTC. This gives the protein CASSATSYDETQYF. The variable domain in full, completed from reference TRBV2 and TRBJ2-5, reads EPEVTQTPSHQVTQMGQEVILRCVPISNHLYFYWYRQILGQKVEFLVSFYNNEISEKSEIFDDQFSVERPDGSNFTLKIRSTKLEDSAMYFCASSATSYDETQYFGPGTRLLVL.

The chain is built from TRBV10-3 and TRBJ2-3; 10 nucleotides align to TRBD2. The CDR3 is 14 amino acids. V lost 6 bases, J lost 7 bases, and 7 bases stayed unmatched. Germline V gene lookup returns CDR1 ENHRY and CDR2 SYGVKD. CDR3 in DNA: TGTGCCATCAGCACTAGCGGGGTGGGTTATACGCAGTATTTT. Its translation: CAISTSGVGYTQYF.

This clonotype was counted a few times. The rearrangement joins TRBV7-9 to TRBJ1-1; the D gene is possibly TRBD1 (5 bases). CDR1 SEHNR and CDR2 FQNEAQ come from the germline V gene (reference sequence). The CDR3 has 15 amino acids. The V end was cut by 5 bases, the J end by 4 bases, with 17 bases between. The CDR3, as DNA: TGTGCCAGCAGCCCCAGACCCGGGGGGAGCACTGAAGCTTTCTTT. Translating it yields CASSPRPGGSTEAFF.

This chain connects TRBV6-2 or TRBV6-3 to TRBJ2-3, with 10 bases matching TRBD2. This CDR3 spans 16 amino acids. Germline assignment: CDR1 MNHEY and CDR2 SVGEGT. V lost 2 bases, J lost 4 bases, and 6 bases stayed unmatched. The CDR3 loop reads CASSYGRAGGPDTQYF. The CDR3 region has the DNA TGTGCCAGCAGTTACGGCCGAGCGGGGGGGCCAGATACGCAGTATTTT.

The V call is TRBV18, the J call TRBJ1-1, with D unresolved. Looked up from germline, CDR1 is KGHSH and CDR2 is LQKENI. V shed 3 bases and J shed 1 base, with 6 bases lying between them. The CDR3 extends over 13 amino acids. The CDR3 DNA follows: TGTGCCAGCTCACCTAACGAGAACACTGAAGCTTTCTTT. This encodes CASSPNENTEAFF.